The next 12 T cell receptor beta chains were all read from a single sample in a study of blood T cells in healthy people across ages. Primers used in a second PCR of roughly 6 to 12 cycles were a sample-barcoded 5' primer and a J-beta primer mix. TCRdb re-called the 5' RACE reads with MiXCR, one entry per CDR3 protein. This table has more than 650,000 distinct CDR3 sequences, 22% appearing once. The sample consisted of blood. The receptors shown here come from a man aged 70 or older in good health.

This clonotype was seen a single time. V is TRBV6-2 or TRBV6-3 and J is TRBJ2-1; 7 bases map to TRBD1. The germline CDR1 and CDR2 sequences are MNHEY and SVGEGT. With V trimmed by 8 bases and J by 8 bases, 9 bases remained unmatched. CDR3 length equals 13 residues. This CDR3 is CASSDRSSYEQFF. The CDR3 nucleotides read TGTGCCAGCTCGGACAGGTCCTCCTATGAGCAGTTCTTC.

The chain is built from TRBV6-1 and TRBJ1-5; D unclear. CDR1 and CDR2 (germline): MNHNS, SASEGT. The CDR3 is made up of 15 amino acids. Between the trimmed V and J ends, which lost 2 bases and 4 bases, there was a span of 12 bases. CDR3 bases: TGTGCCAGCAGTGAAACAGATGGGCGAAATCAGCCCCAGCATTTT. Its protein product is CASSETDGRNQPQHF.

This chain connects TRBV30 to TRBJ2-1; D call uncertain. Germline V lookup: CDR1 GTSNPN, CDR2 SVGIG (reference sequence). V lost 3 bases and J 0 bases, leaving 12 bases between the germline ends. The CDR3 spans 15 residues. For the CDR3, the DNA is TGTGCCTGGAGGGCCGACGGTGGCTCCTACAATGAGCAGTTCTTC. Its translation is CAWRADGGSYNEQFF.

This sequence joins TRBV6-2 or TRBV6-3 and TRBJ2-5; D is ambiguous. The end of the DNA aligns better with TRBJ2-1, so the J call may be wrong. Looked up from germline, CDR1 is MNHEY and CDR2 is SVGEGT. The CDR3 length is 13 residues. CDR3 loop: CASAQQAYNEQFF. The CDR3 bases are TGTGCCAGCGCGCAGCAAGCCTACAATGAGCAGTTCTTC.

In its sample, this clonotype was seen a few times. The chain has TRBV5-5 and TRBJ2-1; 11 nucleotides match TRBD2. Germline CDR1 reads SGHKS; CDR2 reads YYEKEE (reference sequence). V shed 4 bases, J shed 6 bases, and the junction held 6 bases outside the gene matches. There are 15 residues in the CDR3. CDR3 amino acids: CASSLSGGEVNEQFF. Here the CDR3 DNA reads TGTGCCAGCAGCCTTAGCGGGGGGGAAGTCAATGAGCAGTTCTTC.

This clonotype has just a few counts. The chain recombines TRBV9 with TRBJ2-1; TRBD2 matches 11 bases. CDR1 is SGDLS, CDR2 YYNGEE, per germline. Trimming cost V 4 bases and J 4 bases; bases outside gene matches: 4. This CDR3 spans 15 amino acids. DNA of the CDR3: TGTGCCAGCAGCTTTAGCGGGGGGGGATACAATGAGCAGTTCTTC. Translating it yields CASSFSGGGYNEQFF.

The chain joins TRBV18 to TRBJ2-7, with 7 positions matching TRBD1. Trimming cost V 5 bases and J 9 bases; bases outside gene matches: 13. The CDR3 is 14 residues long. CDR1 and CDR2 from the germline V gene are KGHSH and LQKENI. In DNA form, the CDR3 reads TGTGCCAGCTCAACGGGACAGAGGCTAGATGGGCAGTACTTC. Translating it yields CASSTGQRLDGQYF.

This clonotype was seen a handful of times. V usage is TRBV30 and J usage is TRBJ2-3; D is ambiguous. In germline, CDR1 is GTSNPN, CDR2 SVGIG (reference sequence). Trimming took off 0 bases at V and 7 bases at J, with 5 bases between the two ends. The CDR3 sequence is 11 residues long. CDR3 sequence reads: CAWSVSNTQYF. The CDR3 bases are TGTGCCTGGAGTGTTTCCAATACGCAGTATTTT.

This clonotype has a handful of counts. In nucleotides, the CDR3 is TGTGCCAGCAGTCAACCCGGGACAGGGCTTGAAAAACTGTTTTTT. Translating it yields CASSQPGTGLEKLFF. The chain has TRBV28 and TRBJ1-4; 9 bases are shared with TRBD1. Germline loops: CDR1 MDHEN, CDR2 SYDVKM. V lost 5 bases, J lost 7 bases, and 8 bases stayed unmatched. The CDR3 has 15 residues. Supplemented by reference TRBV28 and TRBJ1-4, the full variable domain reads DVKVTQSSRYLVKRTGEKVFLECVQDMDHENMFWYRQDPGLGLRLIYFSYDVKMKEKGDIPEGYSVSREKKERFSLILESASTNQTSMYLCASSQPGTGLEKLFFGSGTQLSVL.

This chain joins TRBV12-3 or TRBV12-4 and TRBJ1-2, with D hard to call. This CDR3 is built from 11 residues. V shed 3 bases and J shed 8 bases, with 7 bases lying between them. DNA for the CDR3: TGTGCCAGCAGTTTGACCGCGGGCTACACCTTC. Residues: CASSLTAGYTF.

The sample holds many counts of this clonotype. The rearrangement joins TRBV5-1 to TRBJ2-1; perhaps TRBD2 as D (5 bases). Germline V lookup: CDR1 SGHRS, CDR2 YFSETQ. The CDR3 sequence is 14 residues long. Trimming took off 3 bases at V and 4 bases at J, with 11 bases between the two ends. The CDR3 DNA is TGCGCCAGCAGCTCACGGACTGGTTACAATGAGCAGTTCTTC. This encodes CASSSRTGYNEQFF.

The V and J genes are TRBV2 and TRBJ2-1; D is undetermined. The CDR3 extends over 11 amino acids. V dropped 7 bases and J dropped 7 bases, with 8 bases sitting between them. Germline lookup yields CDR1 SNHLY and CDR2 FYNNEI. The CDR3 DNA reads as TGTGCCAGCAATGTAGGAAATGAGCAGTTCTTC. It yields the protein CASNVGNEQFF.